The T cell receptor (beta chain) described here comes from a study of cytomegalovirus exposure and HLA in healthy donors. Across the study: A subsequent analysis stated that the roughly 120 validation repertoires were run on the same platform as the 600 to 750 first-cohort repertoires. Study-level points and caveats: The majority of TCR sequences were rare, yet some public TCRs appeared in many donors. Among the CMV-associated chains, a few were confirmed in vitro as specific for CMV antigens. That first-cohort TCR clusters tended to co-occur in the roughly 120 validation repertoires was found in a later analysis.

TCRdb keeps only in-frame clones here, not all; method: immunoSEQ multiplex PCR. The sample has 150,000 to 200,000 clones, roughly 80% seen once. About this clone: As yet, its antigen is unknown.

The V gene's germline CDR1 is MNHEY and CDR2 SMNVEV (reference sequence). V trimming: 6 bases; J trimming: 8 bases; junction bases outside the gene matches: 9. CDR3 size: 14 residues. The rearrangement uses TRBV27 and TRBJ1-4; 7 positions agree with TRBD1. The sequenced sample was PBMCs. The origin of this receptor is a man younger than 35 in good health and CMV-seropositive. Here the CDR3 reads CASSQGGRREKLFF. The CDR3 nucleotides read TGTGCCAGCAGCCAGGGGGGAAGAAGGGAAAAACTGTTTTTT.